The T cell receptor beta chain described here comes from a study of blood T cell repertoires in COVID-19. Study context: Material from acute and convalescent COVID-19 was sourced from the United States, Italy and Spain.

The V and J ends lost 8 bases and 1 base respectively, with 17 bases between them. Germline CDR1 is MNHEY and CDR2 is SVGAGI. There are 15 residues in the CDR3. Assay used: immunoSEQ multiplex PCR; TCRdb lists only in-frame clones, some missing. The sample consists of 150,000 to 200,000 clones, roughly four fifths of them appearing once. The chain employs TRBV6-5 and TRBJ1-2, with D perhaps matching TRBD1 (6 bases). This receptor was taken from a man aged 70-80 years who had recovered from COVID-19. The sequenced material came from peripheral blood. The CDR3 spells CASGDIPHFNYGYTF. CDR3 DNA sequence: TGTGCCAGCGGGGACATTCCCCACTTTAACTATGGCTACACCTTC.